This entry concerns a single TCR beta chain. Produced via immunoSEQ multiplex PCR; TCRdb's table is partial and in-frame only. Here the sample spans more than 300,000 clones, roughly 86% being singletons. Germline CDR1 WNHNN, CDR2 SYGVQD (reference sequence). The J segment lost 4 bases and the V segment lost 4 bases, leaving 6 bases of the junction unmatched. The length of the CDR3 is 15 residues. The data belong to a study of blood T cell repertoires in COVID-19. The J gene is TRBJ1-1, the V gene TRBV10-1; 10 bases align to TRBD1. The TCR comes from a man in his forties in a cohort exposed to, infected with or recovered from COVID-19 (not recorded which). The material sequenced was PBMCs or T cells enriched from blood (not recorded which). For the CDR3, the DNA is TGCGCCAGCAGTGCCGGGACAGGGGTTTTCACTGAAGCTTTCTTT. Protein: CASSAGTGVFTEAFF.